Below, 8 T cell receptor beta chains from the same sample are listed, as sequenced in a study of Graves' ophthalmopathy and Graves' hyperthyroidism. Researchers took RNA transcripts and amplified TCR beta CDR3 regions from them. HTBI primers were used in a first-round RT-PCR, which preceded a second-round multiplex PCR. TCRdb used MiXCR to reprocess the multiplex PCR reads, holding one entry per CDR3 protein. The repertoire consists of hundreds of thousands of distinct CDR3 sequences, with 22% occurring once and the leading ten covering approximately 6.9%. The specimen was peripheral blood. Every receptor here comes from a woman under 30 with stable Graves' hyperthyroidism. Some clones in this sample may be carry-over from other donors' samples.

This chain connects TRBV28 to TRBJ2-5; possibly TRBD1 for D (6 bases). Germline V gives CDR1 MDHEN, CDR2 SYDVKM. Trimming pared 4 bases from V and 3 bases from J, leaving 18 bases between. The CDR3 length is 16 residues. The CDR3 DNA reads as TGTGCCAGCAGTTCGTCCACGCAGGGGATAGAAGAGACCCAGTACTTC. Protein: CASSSSTQGIEETQYF.

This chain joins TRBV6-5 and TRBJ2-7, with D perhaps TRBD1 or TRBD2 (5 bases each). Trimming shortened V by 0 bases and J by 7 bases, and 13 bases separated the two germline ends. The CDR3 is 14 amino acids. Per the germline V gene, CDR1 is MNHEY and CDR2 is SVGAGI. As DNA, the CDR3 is TGTGCCAGCAGTTACTCCGGGCAGGGACGGGAGCAGTACTTC. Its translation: CASSYSGQGREQYF.

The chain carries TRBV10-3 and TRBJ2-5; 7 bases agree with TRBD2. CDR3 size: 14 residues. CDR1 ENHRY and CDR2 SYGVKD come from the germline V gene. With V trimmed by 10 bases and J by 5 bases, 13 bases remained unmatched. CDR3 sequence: CATSGTIVWETQYF. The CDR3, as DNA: TGTGCCACGTCCGGGACTATAGTGTGGGAGACCCAGTACTTC.

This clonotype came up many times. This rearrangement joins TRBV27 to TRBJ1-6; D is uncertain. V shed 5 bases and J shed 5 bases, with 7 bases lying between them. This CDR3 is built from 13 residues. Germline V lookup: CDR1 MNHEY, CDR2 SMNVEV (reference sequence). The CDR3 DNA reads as TGTGCCAGCAGTCCCAGACATAATTCACCCCTCCACTTT. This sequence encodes CASSPRHNSPLHF.

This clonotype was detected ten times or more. CDR3 DNA sequence: TGTGCCAGCAGTTACGACAGGCGCGGTTTCTTT. Translated, it gives CASSYDRRGFF. J is TRBJ1-1 and V is TRBV28, with D tentatively TRBD1 (6 bases). V was pared by 4 bases and J by 13 bases, with 13 bases between. The CDR3 covers 11 residues. CDR1 MDHEN and CDR2 SYDVKM come from the germline V gene.

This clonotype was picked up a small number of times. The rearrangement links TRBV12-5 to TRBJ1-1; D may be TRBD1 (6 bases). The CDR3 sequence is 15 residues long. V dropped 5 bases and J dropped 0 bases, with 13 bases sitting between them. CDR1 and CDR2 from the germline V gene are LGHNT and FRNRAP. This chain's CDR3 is CASGPSDSLNTEAFF. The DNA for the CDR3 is TGTGCTAGTGGTCCCTCGGACAGTTTGAACACTGAAGCTTTCTTT.

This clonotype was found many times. The CDR3 loop reads CASSLEPSGSYEQYF. The CDR3 nucleotides read TGTGCCAGCAGCTTGGAGCCTAGCGGGAGCTACGAGCAGTACTTC. The chain combines TRBV7-2 with TRBJ2-7; TRBD2 aligns across 10 bases. Germline-derived CDR1 and CDR2 are SGHTA and FQGNSA. V was pared by 3 bases and J by 3 bases, with 5 bases of the junction left unmatched. This CDR3 region has 15 residues.

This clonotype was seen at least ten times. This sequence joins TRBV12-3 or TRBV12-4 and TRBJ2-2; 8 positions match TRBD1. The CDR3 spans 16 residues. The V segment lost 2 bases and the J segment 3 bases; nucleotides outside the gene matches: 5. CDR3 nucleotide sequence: TGTGCCAGCAGTTTATTTAGGACAGGGCACACCGGGGAGCTGTTTTTT. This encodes CASSLFRTGHTGELFF.